The 14 T cell receptor beta chains given below trace back to one sample, sequenced in a study of blood T cell repertoires in COVID-19. The assay was immunoSEQ multiplex PCR, and TCRdb's table has in-frame clones only and misses some. The table shows some 420,000 clones, with more than 80% occurring only once. The source material was PBMCs or T cells enriched from blood (not recorded which). These receptors all come from a man aged 25-45 years who had recovered from COVID-19.

The rearrangement joins TRBV7-6 to TRBJ1-1, with a possible D match to TRBD1 (5 bases). Trimming cost V 1 base and J 4 bases, with 16 bases left between them. The germline gives CDR1 SGHVS, CDR2 FNYEAQ. There are 16 residues in the CDR3. The CDR3 reads CASSLEAGPGATEAFF. CDR3 nucleotides: TGTGCCAGCAGCTTAGAAGCAGGGCCGGGAGCCACTGAAGCTTTCTTT.

The rearrangement uses TRBV19 and TRBJ2-5; 10 bases map to TRBD1. Germline CDR1 and CDR2: LNHDA and SQIVND (reference sequence). The V segment lost 6 bases and the J segment 5 bases; nucleotides outside the gene matches: 6. This CDR3 is 14 amino acids long. The chain's CDR3 is CASRTGGLGETQYF. The CDR3 region has the DNA TGTGCCAGTAGGACAGGGGGCTTGGGGGAGACCCAGTACTTC.

The chain links TRBV5-5 to TRBJ1-5; TRBD1 matches at 10 bases. Germline CDR1 is SGHKS and CDR2 is YYEKEE (reference sequence). Losses at the gene ends were 3 bases for V and 9 bases for J; bases not matched to a gene: 9. This CDR3 has 15 amino acids. CDR3 residues: CASSSGTGVSRPQHF. The CDR3 DNA follows: TGTGCCAGCAGCTCAGGGACAGGGGTTAGTCGGCCCCAGCATTTT.

The V gene is TRBV5-1, the J gene TRBJ2-1, with D possibly TRBD1 on 6 matching bases. V lost 3 bases, J lost 0 bases, and 13 bases lay in between. CDR1 and CDR2 from the germline V gene are SGHRS and YFSETQ. The CDR3 sequence is 16 residues long. CDR3 residues: CASSSQTGVSYNEQFF. The CDR3, as DNA: TGCGCCAGCAGCTCCCAGACAGGCGTCTCCTACAATGAGCAGTTCTTC.

The CDR3 here is CASSQDSGRSGYTF. The CDR3 bases are TGTGCCAGCAGCCAAGATTCAGGGAGGAGCGGCTACACCTTC. This chain uses TRBV3-1 (or the pseudogene TRBV3-2) with TRBJ1-2; D is possibly TRBD1 (5 bases). From germline, CDR1 is LGHDT and CDR2 YNNKEL (reference sequence). The V gene lost 0 bases and the J gene lost 8 bases, with 13 bases spanning the gap. CDR3 length: 14 amino acids.

V and J are TRBV7-8 and TRBJ2-7, with no clear D. In germline, CDR1 is SGHVS, CDR2 FQNEAQ. Trimming cost V 3 bases and J 1 base, with 10 bases left between them. This CDR3 region has 14 residues. The CDR3 loop reads CASSFTTVSYEQYF. DNA for the CDR3: TGTGCCAGCAGCTTTACGACTGTATCCTACGAGCAGTACTTC.

This sequence joins TRBV3-1 (or the pseudogene TRBV3-2) and TRBJ2-1; maybe TRBD2 (6 bases). This CDR3 contains 15 residues. Per germline, CDR1 LGHDT and CDR2 YNNKEL (reference sequence). Trimming stripped 1 base from V and 7 bases from J, with 14 bases between. CDR3 sequence reads: CASSQGLAPTNEQFF. The CDR3 DNA is TGTGCCAGCAGCCAAGGGCTAGCGCCAACTAATGAGCAGTTCTTC.

The rearrangement links TRBV4-1 to TRBJ2-2, with 10 nucleotides matching TRBD2. V shed 3 bases and J 7 bases; nucleotides not matched to a gene: 8. The CDR3 consists of 16 residues. CDR1 is MGHRA, CDR2 YSYEKL, per germline. The CDR3 region has the DNA TGCGCCAGCAGCCAGCCGCTAGCGGGAGCGAACGGGGAGCTGTTTTTT. It encodes CASSQPLAGANGELFF.

The rearrangement joins TRBV9 to TRBJ1-1; possibly TRBD1 for D (6 bases). Germline V gene data show CDR1 as SGDLS and CDR2 as YYNGEE. The CDR3 is 14 residues long. V was shortened by 4 bases and J by 5 bases, with 15 bases between the two germline ends. The DNA for the CDR3 is TGTGCCAGCAGCCCATTCTTAGGGGGAACTGAAGCTTTCTTT. Residues: CASSPFLGGTEAFF.

The rearrangement joins TRBV7-8 to TRBJ1-5; D is perhaps TRBD1 (5 bases). The CDR3 is 16 amino acids. The V gene's germline CDR1 is SGHVS and CDR2 FQNEAQ. The V and J ends lost 5 bases and 1 base respectively, with 15 bases between them. CDR3 sequence (DNA): TGTGCCAGCAGCCTCCTTGCGGGGGGAAGCAATCAGCCCCAGCATTTT. Protein product: CASSLLAGGSNQPQHF.

The chain employs TRBV3-1 (or the pseudogene TRBV3-2) and TRBJ1-1, with D possibly TRBD1 on 6 matching bases. The CDR3 totals 15 residues. Trimming removed 0 bases at V and 5 bases at J, with 13 bases between. Per the germline V gene, CDR1 is LGHDT and CDR2 is YNNKEL (reference sequence). CDR3 nucleotides: TGTGCCAGCAGCCAAGATCCAGGGGCGGATACTGAAGCTTTCTTT. This encodes CASSQDPGADTEAFF.

The V call is TRBV28, the J call TRBJ1-5; D is unclear. V was shortened by 6 bases and J by 5 bases, with 14 bases between the two germline ends. From germline, CDR1 is MDHEN and CDR2 SYDVKM. CDR3 length: 14 residues. CDR3 loop: CASSLQPVDQPQHF. In nucleotides, the CDR3 is TGTGCCAGCAGCTTACAACCAGTGGATCAGCCCCAGCATTTT.

The chain carries TRBV7-6 and TRBJ1-4; possibly TRBD1 for D (5 bases). Between the trimmed V and J ends, which lost 0 bases and 4 bases, there was a span of 18 bases. Germline CDR1 and CDR2: SGHVS and FNYEAQ. The CDR3 has 18 residues. The CDR3 bases are TGTGCCAGCAGCTTAGCCCCTTCAGTGGGGCAGAGTAATGAAAAACTGTTTTTT. This translates into CASSLAPSVGQSNEKLFF.

This chain joins TRBV24-1 and TRBJ1-2; 8 bases are a match to TRBD1. CDR1 and CDR2 from the germline V gene are KGHDR and SFDVKD. V trimming: 4 bases; J trimming: 2 bases; junction bases outside the gene matches: 5. The CDR3 runs 15 residues. CDR3 DNA: TGTGCCACCAGTGACGGTGGACAGGGAAACTATGGCTACACCTTC. Translation: CATSDGGQGNYGYTF.